The 13 T cell receptor beta chains below were found in one sample sequenced in a study of blood T cells in healthy people across ages. A second PCR, run for roughly 7 to 11 cycles, used a sample-barcoded 5' primer plus a J-beta primer mix. A single record per CDR3 protein comes from TCRdb applying MiXCR to the 5' RACE reads. The repertoire holds about 1.1 million distinct CDR3 sequences, with around two fifths as singletons. The specimen was blood. The receptor source for this set is a man younger than 30 in good health.

The V and J genes are TRBV5-1 and TRBJ2-2, with D possibly TRBD2 on 6 matching bases. This CDR3 is built from 17 residues. Per the germline V gene, CDR1 is SGHRS and CDR2 is YFSETQ. The V gene lost 4 bases and the J gene lost 0 bases, with 16 bases spanning the gap. The CDR3 sequence is CASSRGDGTANTGELFF. The CDR3, as DNA: TGCGCCAGCAGCAGAGGCGACGGGACTGCGAACACCGGGGAGCTGTTTTTT.

The chain couples TRBV20-1 to TRBJ1-4; D gene ambiguous. This CDR3 contains 16 residues. Germline V gene data show CDR1 as DFQATT and CDR2 as SNEGSKA (reference sequence). V shed 0 bases and J shed 8 bases, with 19 bases lying between them. CDR3 protein: CSARDLQRGDKEKLFF. The DNA for the CDR3 is TGCAGTGCTAGAGACCTGCAACGGGGTGATAAGGAAAAACTGTTTTTT.

The chain couples TRBV29-1 to TRBJ1-1; tentative D call: TRBD1 (5 bases). V shed 4 bases and J shed 4 bases, with 19 bases lying between them. CDR3 length: 15 residues. Germline V gives CDR1 SQVTM, CDR2 ANQGSEA. This chain's CDR3 is CSVATTGEGSTEAFF. DNA of the CDR3: TGCAGCGTTGCCACAACAGGAGAGGGGAGCACTGAAGCTTTCTTT. Supplemented by reference TRBV29-1 and TRBJ1-1, the full variable domain reads SAVISQKPSRDICQRGTSLTIQCQVDSQVTMMFWYRQQPGQSLTLIATANQGSEATYESGFVIDKFPISRPNLTFSTLTVSNMSPEDSSIYLCSVATTGEGSTEAFFGQGTRLTVV.

This clonotype has only a few counts. The chain joins TRBV6-1 to TRBJ2-7, with D perhaps TRBD1 (5 bases). Germline values: CDR1 MNHNS, CDR2 SASEGT. The CDR3 sequence is 13 residues long. The germline V and J ends were trimmed by 7 bases and 3 bases, with 13 bases remaining between them. The CDR3 DNA follows: TGTGCCAGCACAAAAAGGGGTCTCTACGAGCAGTACTTC. This sequence encodes CASTKRGLYEQYF.

The chain employs TRBV6-5 and TRBJ2-3, with TRBD1 matching over 7 bases. There are 16 residues in the CDR3. Germline assignment: CDR1 MNHEY and CDR2 SVGAGI. J lost 2 bases, V lost 4 bases, and 9 bases had no gene match. CDR3 sequence (DNA): TGTGCCAGCAGTTCCGGGACAGAGTTTTACACAGATACGCAGTATTTT. The encoded protein is CASSSGTEFYTDTQYF.

This clonotype was observed a few times. This chain connects TRBV4-3 to TRBJ1-6; 7 bases line up with TRBD1. Germline-derived CDR1 and CDR2 are LGHNA and YSLEER. J gave up 9 bases and V 1 base, and 6 bases lay outside the gene matches. CDR3 length: 15 amino acids. In nucleotides, the CDR3 is TGCGCCAGCAGCCAAGTCGGGACAGTCCCTTCACCCCTCCACTTT. Translating gives CASSQVGTVPSPLHF.

The chain joins TRBV18 to TRBJ1-2, with D possibly TRBD1 on 5 matching bases. Germline assignment: CDR1 KGHSH and CDR2 LQKENI. Trimming took 6 bases from V and 6 from J, leaving 20 bases between them. CDR3 size: 15 residues. CDR3 amino acids: CASSGVAGSMNGYTF. The DNA for the CDR3 is TGTGCCAGCTCCGGAGTGGCAGGGAGTATGAATGGCTACACCTTC.

The chain links TRBV10-3 to TRBJ1-1; 9 bases line up with TRBD1. CDR1 and CDR2 from the germline V gene are ENHRY and SYGVKD. The CDR3 has 12 residues. Trimming cost V 8 bases and J 11 bases; bases outside gene matches: 9. The CDR3 DNA is TGTGCCATCGGCCGGGGACAGGGCATGGCTTTCTTT. This gives the protein CAIGRGQGMAFF.

The chain employs TRBV7-6 and TRBJ2-3, with D hard to call. The CDR3 runs to 13 residues. V lost 5 bases and J lost 2, with 8 bases in between. Germline V CDR1 and CDR2: SGHVS, FNYEAQ. The CDR3 spells CASSERYTDTQYF. CDR3 DNA sequence: TGTGCCAGCAGCGAACGATACACAGATACGCAGTATTTT.

The chain employs TRBV3-1 and TRBJ1-4, with D hard to call. Germline V gene data show CDR1 as LGHDT and CDR2 as YNNKEL (reference sequence). Trimming shortened V by 4 bases and J by 6 bases, and 9 bases separated the two germline ends. The CDR3 loop spans 13 amino acids. CDR3 nucleotide sequence: TGTGCCAGCAGCCCCTTCCCGGATGAAAAACTGTTTTTT. Encoded protein: CASSPFPDEKLFF.

The chain carries TRBV12-3 or TRBV12-4 and TRBJ1-5; tentative D call: TRBD1 (6 bases). This CDR3 is 14 amino acids long. V shed 9 bases and J shed 5 bases, with 17 bases lying between them. CDR3 region: CASKVRDNHQPQHF. CDR3 coding DNA: TGTGCCAGTAAGGTCCGGGACAACCATCAGCCCCAGCATTTT.

In this sample, this clonotype turned up a few times. The chain uses TRBV9 and TRBJ2-3; 7 bases fit TRBD1. The CDR3 runs to 17 residues. With 3 bases clipped from V and 1 base from J, the junction kept 11 bases outside the gene matches. Germline V gene lookup returns CDR1 SGDLS and CDR2 YYNGEE. This CDR3 is CASSEGQTKTRTDTQYF. The DNA for the CDR3 is TGTGCCAGCAGCGAGGGACAGACAAAAACCCGCACAGATACGCAGTATTTT.

Only a few counts were recorded for this clonotype. The J gene is TRBJ2-3, the V gene TRBV15; 10 bases are a match to TRBD1. V shed 1 base, J shed 0 bases, and the junction held 7 bases outside the gene matches. The CDR3 covers 18 residues. The germline gives CDR1 LNHNV, CDR2 YYDKDF (reference sequence). The CDR3 DNA sequence: TGTGCCACCAGCAGAGGTTTGGGGACAGGGGAGAGCACAGATACGCAGTATTTT. Residues: CATSRGLGTGESTDTQYF. Full variable domain (rest looked up from reference TRBV15 and TRBJ2-3): DAMVIQNPRYQVTQFGKPVTLSCSQTLNHNVMYWYQQKSSQAPKLLFHYYDKDFNNEADTPDNFQSRRPNTSFCFLDIRSPGLGDTAMYLCATSRGLGTGESTDTQYFGPGTRLTVL.